The 30 T cell receptor beta chains listed next were all sequenced from one sample in a study of blood T cell repertoires in COVID-19. Clones were read by immunoSEQ multiplex PCR, and TCRdb kept only the in-frame ones, dropping some. Of around 150,000 clones in the sample, around 93% were seen once. Sequenced: peripheral blood. Receptors originate from a man younger than 40 with COVID-19, enrolled during active disease.

The chain has TRBV7-2 and TRBJ2-1; weak D call: TRBD1 (6 bases). The CDR3 spans 15 residues. The V gene lost 7 bases and the J gene lost 2 bases, with 15 bases spanning the gap. Per germline, CDR1 SGHTA and CDR2 FQGNSA. CDR3 bases: TGTGCCAGCAAACCCTGGGGGACACCCTACAATGAGCAGTTCTTC. Protein product: CASKPWGTPYNEQFF.

Only one count was recorded for this clone. The chain recombines TRBV11-2 with TRBJ1-1; no reliable D call. The CDR3 consists of 13 residues. The germline V gene has CDR1 SGHAT and CDR2 FQNNGV. Trimming took 4 bases from V and 1 from J, leaving 7 bases between them. The chain's CDR3 is CASSSPWNTEAFF. The CDR3 coding sequence is TGTGCCAGCAGCTCCCCCTGGAACACTGAAGCTTTCTTT.

This clone has just one count. The chain couples TRBV7-9 to TRBJ1-1; D is possibly TRBD1 (5 bases). This CDR3 spans 13 amino acids. In germline, CDR1 is SEHNR, CDR2 FQNEAQ (reference sequence). V shed 6 bases and J shed 1 base, with 9 bases lying between them. The CDR3 nucleotides are TGTGCCAGCAGTCTCACAGGGAACACTGAAGCTTTCTTT. This translates into CASSLTGNTEAFF. Based on the CDR3 plus reference TRBV7-9 and TRBJ1-1, the full variable domain is DTGVSQNPRHKITKRGQNVTFRCDPISEHNRLYWYRQTLGQGPEFLTYFQNEAQLEKSRLLSDRFSAERPKGSFSTLEIQRTEQGDSAMYLCASSLTGNTEAFFGQGTRLTVV.

J is TRBJ1-3 and V is TRBV7-2; D not certain. This CDR3 contains 16 residues. V dropped 1 base and J dropped 2 bases, with 12 bases sitting between them. The V gene's germline CDR1 is SGHTA and CDR2 FQGNSA. The DNA for the CDR3 is TGTGCCAGCAGCTTAGTTCGGGGAGGTACTGGAAACACCATATATTTT. Translating it yields CASSLVRGGTGNTIYF.

This chain uses TRBV19 with TRBJ2-5, with D tentatively TRBD2 (6 bases). CDR3 size: 14 residues. Looked up from germline, CDR1 is LNHDA and CDR2 is SQIVND (reference sequence). Trimming removed 5 bases from V and 3 bases from J, with 13 bases in between. The CDR3 DNA sequence: TGTGCCAGTAGTCGGAGGGGTCTTGAAGAGACCCAGTACTTC. This sequence encodes CASSRRGLEETQYF. The full variable domain, its missing parts supplied by reference TRBV19 and TRBJ2-5, is DGGITQSPKYLFRKEGQNVTLSCEQNLNHDAMYWYRQDPGQGLRLIYYSQIVNDFQKGDIAEGYSVSREKKESFPLTVTSAQKNPTAFYLCASSRRGLEETQYFGPGTRLLVL.

This rearrangement joins TRBV4-1 to TRBJ2-7; D is unresolved. Trimming stripped 0 bases from V and 4 bases from J, with 16 bases between. Germline V gene sequence: CDR1 MGHRA, CDR2 YSYEKL. CDR3 size: 16 residues. DNA of the CDR3: TGCGCCAGCAGCCAAGATCGGCGGCCTGACCTTTACGAGCAGTACTTC. Residues: CASSQDRRPDLYEQYF.

The V call is TRBV6-2 or TRBV6-3, the J call TRBJ2-7, with 11 nucleotides matching TRBD1. V gave up 2 bases and J gave up 9 bases; unmatched junction bases: 3. This CDR3 is 13 amino acids long. Germline assignment: CDR1 MNHEY and CDR2 SVGEGT. DNA of the CDR3: TGTGCCAGCAGTTACACGGGACAGGGGGGGCAGTACTTC. The encoded protein is CASSYTGQGGQYF.

V gene TRBV11-2 combines with J gene TRBJ1-2; 10 nucleotides align to TRBD1. The CDR3 totals 13 residues. The V gene end was trimmed by 5 bases and the J gene end by 8 bases; junction bases not matched to a gene: 5. CDR1 is SGHAT and CDR2 is FQNNGV in the germline V gene. CDR3 amino acids: CASSMTGGEGYTF. In DNA form, the CDR3 reads TGTGCCAGCAGCATGACAGGGGGCGAAGGCTACACCTTC. The variable domain in full, with the rest retrieved from reference TRBV11-2 and TRBJ1-2, is EAGVAQSPRYKIIEKRQSVAFWCNPISGHATLYWYQQILGQGPKLLIQFQNNGVVDDSQLPKDRFSAERLKGVDSTLKIQPAKLEDSAVYLCASSMTGGEGYTFGSGTRLTVV.

The CDR3 bases are TGTGCCAGCAGCCAACCAAGACAGGGAGCGAACACTGAAGCTTTCTTT. Translating it yields CASSQPRQGANTEAFF. The gene calls are TRBV4-2 and TRBJ1-1; 7 bases map to TRBD1. CDR1 is LGHNA, CDR2 YNFKEQ, per germline. J lost 1 base, V lost 2 bases, and 7 bases had no gene match. This CDR3 has 16 amino acids.

This clone was recorded a few times. The gene calls are TRBV7-9 and TRBJ2-3; D might be TRBD2 (6 bases). The CDR3 is made up of 13 amino acids. V was clipped by 5 bases and J by 5 bases, with 11 bases between them. Germline V lookup: CDR1 SEHNR, CDR2 FQNEAQ (reference sequence). The CDR3 DNA reads TGTGCCAGCAGCACGCGGGGCATAGATACGCAGTATTTT. Its translation is CASSTRGIDTQYF.

The rearrangement links TRBV6-5 to TRBJ1-2; D might be TRBD1 (6 bases). Trimming took 5 bases from V and 5 from J, leaving 9 bases between them. The CDR3 runs to 12 residues. Germline-derived CDR1 and CDR2 are MNHEY and SVGAGI. The CDR3 region is CASSTGLYGYTF. CDR3 DNA sequence: TGTGCCAGCAGTACAGGGCTGTATGGCTACACCTTC.

The rearrangement uses TRBV7-2 and TRBJ1-2; D may be TRBD1 (6 bases). Germline V CDR1 and CDR2: SGHTA, FQGNSA. The CDR3 is made up of 15 amino acids. V lost 1 base and J 4 bases, leaving 13 bases between the germline ends. CDR3 sequence reads: CASSLETGLGYGYTF. The CDR3 nucleotides are TGTGCCAGCAGCTTAGAAACAGGGTTGGGCTATGGCTACACCTTC. Together with reference TRBV7-2 and TRBJ1-2, the CDR3 gives the full variable domain: GAGVSQSPSNKVTEKGKDVELRCDPISGHTALYWYRQSLGQGLEFLIYFQGNSAPDKSGLPSDRFSAERTGGSVSTLTIQRTQQEDSAVYLCASSLETGLGYGYTFGSGTRLTVV.

The gene calls are TRBV29-1 and TRBJ1-1; D remains ambiguous. Germline V gives CDR1 SQVTM, CDR2 ANQGSEA. This CDR3 has 12 amino acids. The V end lost 6 bases, the J end lost 6 bases, and 14 bases lay between the germline ends. DNA for the CDR3: TGCAGCGTCCAGGATGCTCTATCTGAAGCTTTCTTT. Protein: CSVQDALSEAFF.

The chain carries TRBV3-1 (or the pseudogene TRBV3-2) and TRBJ1-5, with D uncertain. Trimming pared 1 base from V and 5 bases from J, leaving 9 bases between. The CDR3 extends over 14 amino acids. In germline, CDR1 is LGHDT, CDR2 YNNKEL (reference sequence). The DNA for the CDR3 is TGTGCCAGCAGCCAAGGGGCCCGTGATCAGCCCCAGCATTTT. Translation: CASSQGARDQPQHF.

The rearrangement joins TRBV11-2 to TRBJ1-5; D not resolved. This CDR3 spans 12 amino acids. CDR1 is SGHAT, CDR2 FQNNGV, per germline. The ends were cut back, 1 base at V and 7 bases at J, with 5 bases in the middle. The CDR3 is CASSLAGQPQHF. As DNA, the CDR3 is TGTGCCAGCAGCTTAGCAGGACAGCCCCAGCATTTT. The full variable domain, completed using reference TRBV11-2 and TRBJ1-5, is EAGVAQSPRYKIIEKRQSVAFWCNPISGHATLYWYQQILGQGPKLLIQFQNNGVVDDSQLPKDRFSAERLKGVDSTLKIQPAKLEDSAVYLCASSLAGQPQHFGDGTRLSIL.

A remark on this clone: Other DNA sequences of this sample code for an identical CDR3. This chain connects TRBV12-3 or TRBV12-4 to TRBJ1-1; D not resolved. The CDR3 extends over 13 amino acids. The germline V and J ends were trimmed by 5 bases and 1 base, with 8 bases remaining between them. CDR3 loop: CASSRTENTEAFF. The DNA for the CDR3 is TGTGCCAGCAGTAGAACAGAGAACACTGAAGCTTTCTTT.

The chain uses TRBV4-1 and TRBJ2-7, with TRBD1 matching over 9 bases. V shed 3 bases and J 0 bases; nucleotides not matched to a gene: 6. The germline gives CDR1 MGHRA, CDR2 YSYEKL. The CDR3 runs to 16 residues. The CDR3 nucleotides are TGCGCCAGCAGCCAGGCCGGGACAGGGAGCTCCTACGAGCAGTACTTC. Protein: CASSQAGTGSSYEQYF.

This chain joins TRBV21-1 and TRBJ1-2; the table's D call of TRBD1 was not tested on the DNA. TRBV21-1 is deemed a pseudogene. CDR3 length equals 13 residues. The CDR3: CASSPEHPYGYTF. The CDR3 coding sequence is TGTGCCAGCAGCCCAGAACATCCCTATGGCTACACCTTC.

The J gene is TRBJ2-2, the V gene TRBV7-9, with 9 bases fitting TRBD2. Germline V gives CDR1 SEHNR, CDR2 FQNEAQ (reference sequence). The trim removed 6 bases at V and 2 bases at J, leaving 7 bases unmatched. The CDR3 contains 16 residues. CDR3 DNA: TGTGCCAGCAGACCAACTAGCGGGCCCAACACCGGGGAGCTGTTTTTT. Amino acid sequence: CASRPTSGPNTGELFF.

The gene calls are TRBV7-3 and TRBJ2-7; 8 bases are a match to TRBD2. Germline CDR1 SGHTA, CDR2 FQGTGA. V shed 5 bases, J shed 5 bases, and the junction held 2 bases outside the gene matches. This CDR3 comprises 12 residues. CDR3 sequence (DNA): TGTGCCAGCAGCCGTAGCGGGGACGAGCAGTACTTC. Protein: CASSRSGDEQYF.

The chain employs TRBV9 and TRBJ2-2; D ambiguous. The CDR3 has 14 amino acids. Trimming shortened V by 3 bases and J by 6 bases, and 12 bases separated the two germline ends. CDR1 and CDR2 (germline): SGDLS, YYNGEE. CDR3 in amino acids: CASSATGWAGELFF. Written as DNA, the CDR3 is TGTGCCAGCAGCGCGACCGGGTGGGCCGGGGAGCTGTTTTTT.

The rearrangement links TRBV13 to TRBJ1-2, with a tentative D call TRBD1 (5 bases). Germline values: CDR1 PRHDT, CDR2 FYEKMQ (reference sequence). V lost 3 bases and J lost 8, with 10 bases in between. There are 12 residues in the CDR3. The chain's CDR3 is CASSFAGLGYTF. As DNA, the CDR3 is TGTGCCAGCAGCTTCGCAGGGTTGGGCTACACCTTC.

Concerning this clone: The identical CDR3 is also encoded by other nucleotide sequences in the sample. The chain carries TRBV27 and TRBJ2-7; 9 bases align to TRBD1. Germline CDR1 reads MNHEY; CDR2 reads SMNVEV (reference sequence). The CDR3 loop spans 14 amino acids. V dropped 6 bases and J dropped 0; count of bases not matched to a gene: 3. Written as DNA, the CDR3 is TGTGCCAGCAGCTTACAGGGGGCCTCCTACGAGCAGTACTTC. It is translated as CASSLQGASYEQYF.

This chain joins TRBV28 and TRBJ1-5; D gene uncertain. Trimming pared 1 base from V and 5 bases from J, leaving 3 bases between. CDR3 size: 12 residues. Germline V gene lookup returns CDR1 MDHEN and CDR2 SYDVKM. The CDR3: CASSLSYQPQHF. The CDR3 DNA reads as TGTGCCAGCAGTTTATCATATCAGCCCCAGCATTTT.

CDR3 amino acids: CASSAQTANTEAFF. As DNA, the CDR3 is TGTGCCAGCAGCGCCCAGACAGCCAACACTGAAGCTTTCTTT. The chain has TRBV9 and TRBJ1-1; possibly TRBD1 for D (5 bases). Germline V CDR1 and CDR2: SGDLS, YYNGEE. The CDR3 spans 14 residues. Trimming took 3 bases from V and 2 from J, leaving 11 bases between them.

This rearrangement joins TRBV6-1 to TRBJ1-4; no definite D call. This CDR3 region has 15 residues. The V gene's germline CDR1 is MNHNS and CDR2 SASEGT. Trimming stripped 3 bases from V and 0 bases from J, with 8 bases between. The CDR3 here is CASSDMAATNEKLFF. The CDR3 nucleotides read TGTGCCAGCAGTGATATGGCGGCAACTAATGAAAAACTGTTTTTT.

The chain links TRBV27 to TRBJ1-1; D gene ambiguous. The germline CDR1 and CDR2 sequences are MNHEY and SMNVEV (reference sequence). The CDR3 length is 15 residues. Trimming took off 4 bases at V and 0 bases at J, with 12 bases between the two ends. CDR3 sequence (DNA): TGTGCCAGCAGTTCTAGAGCGGGCCTGAACACTGAAGCTTTCTTT. Its protein is CASSSRAGLNTEAFF.

This clone has only one observation. DNA of the CDR3: TGTGCCAGCAGTTTATTGGGACAGGGGAGCTCCTACGAGCAGTACTTC. Protein: CASSLLGQGSSYEQYF. The chain joins TRBV27 to TRBJ2-7; 10 bases map to TRBD1. The CDR3 contains 16 residues. V gave up 1 base and J gave up 0 bases; unmatched junction bases: 3. Germline-derived CDR1 and CDR2 are MNHEY and SMNVEV (reference sequence).

The chain links TRBV30 to TRBJ2-7, with TRBD2 matching over 7 bases. CDR1 is GTSNPN, CDR2 SVGIG, per germline (reference sequence). V shed 0 bases, J shed 6 bases, and the junction held 2 bases outside the gene matches. CDR3 length: 12 residues. CDR3 bases: TGTGCCTGGAGTGTATCGGGGGGCGAGCAGTACTTC. Its protein product is CAWSVSGGEQYF.

The chain couples TRBV6-5 to TRBJ1-1; no firm D call. Looked up from germline, CDR1 is MNHEY and CDR2 is SVGAGI. This CDR3 spans 11 amino acids. V was clipped by 2 bases and J by 8 bases, with 6 bases between them. CDR3 sequence: CASSYRQEAFF. The CDR3 coding sequence is TGTGCCAGCAGTTACCGACAAGAAGCTTTCTTT.